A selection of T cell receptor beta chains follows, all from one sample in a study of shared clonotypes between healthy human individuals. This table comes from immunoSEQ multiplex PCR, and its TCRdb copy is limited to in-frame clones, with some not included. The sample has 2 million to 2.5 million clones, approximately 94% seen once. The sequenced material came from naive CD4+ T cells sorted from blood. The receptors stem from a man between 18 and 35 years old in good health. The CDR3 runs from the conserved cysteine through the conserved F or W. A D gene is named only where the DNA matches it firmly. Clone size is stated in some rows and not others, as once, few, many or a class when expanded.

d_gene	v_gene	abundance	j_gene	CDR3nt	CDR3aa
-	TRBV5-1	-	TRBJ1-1	TGCGCCAGCAGCTCCCAAACAGGTAGCGGTGAAGCTTTCTTT	CASSSQTGSGEAFF
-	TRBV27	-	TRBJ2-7	TGTGCCAGCAGAGACTGGATGGGGGAGTACGAGCAGTACTTC	CASRDWMGEYEQYF
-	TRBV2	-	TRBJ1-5	TGTGCCAGCAGTGATAGGCGTTTAGGACAGCCCCAGCATTTT	CASSDRRLGQPQHF
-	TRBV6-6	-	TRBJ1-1	TGTGCCAGCAGTTACGGGGGGCGCGCGATTGAAGCTTTCTTT	CASSYGGRAIEAFF
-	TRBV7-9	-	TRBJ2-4	TGTGCCAGCAGTCGACAGACGCTAGCCAAAAACATTCAGTACTTC	CASSRQTLAKNIQYF
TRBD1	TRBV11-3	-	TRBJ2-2	TGTGCCAGCAGCGATAGGGGGCCCAACACCGGGGAGCTGTTTTTT	CASSDRGPNTGELFF
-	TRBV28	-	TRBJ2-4	TGTGCCAGCAGCCTACAGGGCATCCTAGCCAAAAACATTCAGTACTTC	CASSLQGILAKNIQYF
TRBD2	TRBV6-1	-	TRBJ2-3	TGTGCCAGCAGTGAGGGAGGGGATACGCAGTATTTT	CASSEGGDTQYF
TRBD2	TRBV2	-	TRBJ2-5	TGTGCCAGCAGGGGCGGCGGGGGATCTTACGAGACCCAGTACTTC	CASRGGGGSYETQYF
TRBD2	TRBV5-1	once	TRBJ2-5	TGCGCCAGCAGCTTGCTAGCGGGCACCCAAGAGACCCAGTACTTC	CASSLLAGTQETQYF
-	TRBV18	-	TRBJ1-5	TGTGCCAGCTCACCCATGAGCCTCAGCCTTAACGAGGCAAATCAGCCCCAGCATTTT	CASSPMSLSLNEANQPQHF
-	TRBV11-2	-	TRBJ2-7	TGTGCCAGCAGCCCTCGCCTAGTGGCCTACGAGCAGTACTTC	CASSPRLVAYEQYF
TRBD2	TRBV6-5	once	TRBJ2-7	TGTGCCAGCAAAAGCGGGGGGATCCCCTACGAGCAGTACTTC	CASKSGGIPYEQYF
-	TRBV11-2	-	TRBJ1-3	TGTGCCAGCAGCTTAGTCCGGGGGCAGGGAAACACCATATATTTT	CASSLVRGQGNTIYF
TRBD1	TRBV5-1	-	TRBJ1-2	TGCGCCAGCAGCTTGATGGGACAGGGGATGGACTATGGCTACACCTTC	CASSLMGQGMDYGYTF
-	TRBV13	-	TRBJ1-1	TGTGCCAGCAGCTCCACCCGGACGGGAAACACTGAAGCTTTCTTT	CASSSTRTGNTEAFF
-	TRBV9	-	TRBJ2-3	TGTGCCAGCAGCTCCCGGGGGGATACGCAGTATTTT	CASSSRGDTQYF
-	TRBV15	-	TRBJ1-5	TGTGCCACGGAGCCGAGCGGGGTCGGGCAGCCCCAGCATTTT	CATEPSGVGQPQHF
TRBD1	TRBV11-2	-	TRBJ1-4	TGTGCCAGCAGCTCCGGGACAGCCCTTAGAAAACTGTTTTTT	CASSSGTALRKLFF
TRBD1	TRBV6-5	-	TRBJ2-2	TGTGCCAGCAACACCGGGACAGGAGGTCCCGGGGAGCTGTTTTTT	CASNTGTGGPGELFF
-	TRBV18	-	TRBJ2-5	TGTGCCAGCTCACCGGGAAAAGAGACCCAGTACTTC	CASSPGKETQYF
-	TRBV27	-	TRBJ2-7	TGTGCCAGCGGACCACAGGGCCTTCCCTCCTACGAGCAGTACTTC	CASGPQGLPSYEQYF
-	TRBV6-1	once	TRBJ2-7	TGTGCCAGCAGCCGAATGGGGCAGGGCTCCTACGAGCAGTACTTC	CASSRMGQGSYEQYF
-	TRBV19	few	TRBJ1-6	TGTGCCAGTAGTATCGGGGGCGTAAATTCACCCCTCCACTTT	CASSIGGVNSPLHF
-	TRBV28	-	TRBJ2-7	TGTGCCAGCAGCGGACACGGGGGTTATGACGAGCAGTACTTC	CASSGHGGYDEQYF
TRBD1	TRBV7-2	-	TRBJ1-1	TGTGCCAGCAGCTCAGAGGGGGCTGGGACTGAAGCTTTCTTT	CASSSEGAGTEAFF
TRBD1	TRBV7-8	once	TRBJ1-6	TGTGCCAGCAGCTTGGGAGGACAGGGGGGTTCACCCCTCCACTTT	CASSLGGQGGSPLHF
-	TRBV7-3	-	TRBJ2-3	TGTGCCAGCAGTAGTGGACAGGCGGGAACAGATACGCAGTATTTT	CASSSGQAGTDTQYF
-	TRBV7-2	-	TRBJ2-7	TGTGCCAGCAGCACTTATTCGGGGATCAGCTCCTACGAGCAGTACTTC	CASSTYSGISSYEQYF
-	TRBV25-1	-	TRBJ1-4	TGTGCCAGCAACCCGGGGCTGGGAGATGAAAAACTGTTTTTT	CASNPGLGDEKLFF
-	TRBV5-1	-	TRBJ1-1	TGCGCCAGCAGCTTGGGTACGACCCGGAACACTGAAGCTTTCTTT	CASSLGTTRNTEAFF
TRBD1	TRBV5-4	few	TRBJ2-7	TGTGCCAGCAGCTTGGTTTACGGGACAGGGTTGTTTTTCTCCTACGAGCAGTACTTC	CASSLVYGTGLFFSYEQYF
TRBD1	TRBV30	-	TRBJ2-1	TGTGCCTGGGCATCAGGGGGCACCTACAATGAGCAGTTCTTC	CAWASGGTYNEQFF
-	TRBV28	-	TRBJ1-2	TGTGCCAGCAGTTTAGTTGGTGTTCAGGGGTTTAACTATGGCTACACCTTC	CASSLVGVQGFNYGYTF
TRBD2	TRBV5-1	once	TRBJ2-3	TGCGCCAGCAGCCCGGGACTAGCATACACAGATACGCAGTATTTT	CASSPGLAYTDTQYF
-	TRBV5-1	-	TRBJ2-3	TGCGCCAGCAGCCACCCGCAGGGGGGCTACACAGATACGCAGTATTTT	CASSHPQGGYTDTQYF
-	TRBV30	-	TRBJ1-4	TGTGCCTGGAGTCGCTCAACAGAAGTTAATGAAAAACTGTTTTTT	CAWSRSTEVNEKLFF
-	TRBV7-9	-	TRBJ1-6	TGTGCCAGCAGCTTAGTGACGGGTAGCTCCTATAATTCACCCCTCCACTTT	CASSLVTGSSYNSPLHF
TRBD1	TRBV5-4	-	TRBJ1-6	TGTGCCAGCAGCTCTAGACAGGGGAATACGAATTCACCCCTCCACTTT	CASSSRQGNTNSPLHF
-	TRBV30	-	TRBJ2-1	TGTGCATACAATGAGCAGTTCTTC	CAYNEQFF
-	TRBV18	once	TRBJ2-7	TGTGCCAGCTCACCTTCCCAGGTAGTGGCCCCCTACGAGCAGTACTTC	CASSPSQVVAPYEQYF
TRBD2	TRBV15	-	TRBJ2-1	TGTGCCACCAGCGAGGGGAGGGGCCAAAATGAGCAGTTCTTC	CATSEGRGQNEQFF
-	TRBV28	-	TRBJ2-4	TGTGCCAGCAGTTTAGCAGGGTCTCTCGACAAAAACATTCAGTACTTC	CASSLAGSLDKNIQYF
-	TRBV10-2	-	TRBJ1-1	TGCGCCAGCAGTGAGTCGCAAGGGGTGGGTGGTGAAGCTTTCTTT	CASSESQGVGGEAFF
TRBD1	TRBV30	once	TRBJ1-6	TGTGCCTGGGGGACAGACTATAATTCGCCCCTCCACTTT	CAWGTDYNSPLHF
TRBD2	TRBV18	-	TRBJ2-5	TGTGCCAGCTCACCTCGCCCACTTTCTAGCGGCCTCCAAGAGACCCAGTACTTC	CASSPRPLSSGLQETQYF
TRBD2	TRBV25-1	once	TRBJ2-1	TGTGCCAGCAGTGAAAGGGATTGGACTAGCGGGCGCCCCGCGGAGCAGTTCTTC	CASSERDWTSGRPAEQFF
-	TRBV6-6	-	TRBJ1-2	TGTGCCAGCAGTACCATCGACAGTAACTATGGCTACACCTTC	CASSTIDSNYGYTF
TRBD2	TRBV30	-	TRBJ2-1	TGTGCCTGGAGTGCTAGCGGGACTTACAATGAGCAGTTCTTC	CAWSASGTYNEQFF
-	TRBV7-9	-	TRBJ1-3	TGTGCCAGCAGCCCACCCAAGGAGCGAGTGGGATCTCTCGGAAACACCATATATTTT	CASSPPKERVGSLGNTIYF
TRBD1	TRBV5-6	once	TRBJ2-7	TGTGCCAGCAACAAAATCGGGGACAGCACCTACGAGCAGTACTTC	CASNKIGDSTYEQYF
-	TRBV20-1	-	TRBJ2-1	TGCAGTGCTACTCGGGATGAGCAGTTCTTC	CSATRDEQFF
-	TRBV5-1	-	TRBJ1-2	TGCGCCAGCAGCTCCCTTGGAGCCGATCGACCCGTTAACTATGGCTACACCTTC	CASSSLGADRPVNYGYTF
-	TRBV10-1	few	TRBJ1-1	TGCGCCAGCAGTGGGGGCCTTTTTACTGAAGCTTTCTTT	CASSGGLFTEAFF
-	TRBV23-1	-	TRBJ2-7	TGCGCCAGCAGTCAATCGGAACATCGGCTCGAGCAGTACTTC	CASSQSEHRLEQYF
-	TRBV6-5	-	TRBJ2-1	TGTGCCAGCAGTTACTCCGGGACTGGGATTCGCAATGAGCAGTTCTTC	CASSYSGTGIRNEQFF
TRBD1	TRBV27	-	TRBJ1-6	TGTGCCAGCAGTTTAGGTAGTAACAGGGGGTATAATTCACCCCTCCACTTT	CASSLGSNRGYNSPLHF
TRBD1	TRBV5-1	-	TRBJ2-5	TGCGCCAGCAGCATCCAGGGGGCCGAAGAGACCCAGTACTTC	CASSIQGAEETQYF
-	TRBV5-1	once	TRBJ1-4	TGCGCCAGCAGCCTGGGGTCGTTTGAAAAACTGTTTTTT	CASSLGSFEKLFF
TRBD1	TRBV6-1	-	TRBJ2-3	TGTGCCAGCAGGAGAAAGGGGGCGGGCACAGATACGCAGTATTTT	CASRRKGAGTDTQYF